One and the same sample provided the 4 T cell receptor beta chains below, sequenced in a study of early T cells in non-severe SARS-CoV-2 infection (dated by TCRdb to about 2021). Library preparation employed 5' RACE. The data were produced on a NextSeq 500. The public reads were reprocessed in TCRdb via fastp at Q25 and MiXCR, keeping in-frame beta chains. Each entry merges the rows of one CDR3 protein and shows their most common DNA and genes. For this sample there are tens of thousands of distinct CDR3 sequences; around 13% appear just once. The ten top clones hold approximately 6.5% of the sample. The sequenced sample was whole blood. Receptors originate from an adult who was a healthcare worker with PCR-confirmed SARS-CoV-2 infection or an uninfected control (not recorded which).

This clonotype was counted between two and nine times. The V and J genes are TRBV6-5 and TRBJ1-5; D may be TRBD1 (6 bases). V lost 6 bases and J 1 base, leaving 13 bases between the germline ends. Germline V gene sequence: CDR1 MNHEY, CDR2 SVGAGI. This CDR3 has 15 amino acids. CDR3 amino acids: CASRDRLWSNQPQHF. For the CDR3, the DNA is TGTGCCAGCAGAGACAGGCTGTGGAGCAATCAGCCCCAGCATTTT.

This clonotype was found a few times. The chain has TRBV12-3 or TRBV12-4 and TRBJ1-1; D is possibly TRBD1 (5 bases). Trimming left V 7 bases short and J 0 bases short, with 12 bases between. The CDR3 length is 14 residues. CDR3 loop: CASTLGGMNTEAFF. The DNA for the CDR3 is TGTGCCAGCACCCTGGGGGGGATGAACACTGAAGCTTTCTTT.

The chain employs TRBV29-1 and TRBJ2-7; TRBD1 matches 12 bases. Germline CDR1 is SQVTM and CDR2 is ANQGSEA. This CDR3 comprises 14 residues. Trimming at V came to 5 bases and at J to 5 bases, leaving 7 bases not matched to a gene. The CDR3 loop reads CSVYTGTGGHEQYF. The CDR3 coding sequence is TGCAGCGTTTATACCGGGACAGGGGGCCACGAGCAGTACTTC.

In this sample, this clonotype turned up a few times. As DNA, the CDR3 is TGCAGCGTTGAAGATTGGCGGGGGGGAACTGAAGCTTTCTTT. Translation gives CSVEDWRGGTEAFF. The chain links TRBV29-1 to TRBJ1-1; a possible D gene is TRBD1 (5 bases). The CDR3 is 14 residues long. The V end lost 0 bases, the J end lost 5 bases, and 13 bases lay between the germline ends. The germline gives CDR1 SQVTM, CDR2 ANQGSEA.